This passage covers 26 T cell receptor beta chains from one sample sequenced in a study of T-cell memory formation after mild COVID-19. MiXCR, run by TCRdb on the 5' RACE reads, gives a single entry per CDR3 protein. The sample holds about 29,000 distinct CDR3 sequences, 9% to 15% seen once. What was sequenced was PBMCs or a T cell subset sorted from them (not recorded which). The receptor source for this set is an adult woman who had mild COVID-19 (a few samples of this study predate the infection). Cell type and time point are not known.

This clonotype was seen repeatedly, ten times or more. CDR3 protein: CSAPPSGRFHNEQFF. For the CDR3, the DNA is TGCAGTGCCCCCCCTAGCGGGAGGTTTCACAATGAGCAGTTCTTC. J is TRBJ2-1 and V is TRBV20-1, with 11 bases identical to TRBD2. The CDR3 length is 15 residues. CDR1 and CDR2 (germline): DFQATT, SNEGSKA (reference sequence). V trimming: 6 bases; J trimming: 5 bases; junction bases outside the gene matches: 9.

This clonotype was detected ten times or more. The CDR3 here is CASSSPQGAQVGLSEAFF. CDR3 coding DNA: TGTGCCAGCAGTTCGCCACAGGGGGCGCAGGTCGGGTTGTCTGAAGCTTTCTTT. The V call is TRBV12-3 or TRBV12-4, the J call TRBJ1-1; 9 bases line up with TRBD1. The CDR3 totals 18 residues. Trimming at V came to 4 bases and at J to 6 bases, leaving 18 bases not matched to a gene.

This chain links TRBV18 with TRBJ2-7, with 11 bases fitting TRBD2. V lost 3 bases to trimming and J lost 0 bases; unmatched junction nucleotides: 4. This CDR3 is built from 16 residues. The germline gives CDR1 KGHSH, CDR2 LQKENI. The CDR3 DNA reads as TGTGCCAGCTCACCGGGACTAGCGGTTAACTCCTACGAGCAGTACTTC. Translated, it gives CASSPGLAVNSYEQYF. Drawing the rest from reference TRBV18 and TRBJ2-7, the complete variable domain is NAGVMQNPRHLVRRRGQEARLRCSPMKGHSHVYWYRQLPEEGLKFMVYLQKENIIDESGMPKERFSAEFPKEGPSILRIQQVVRGDSAAYFCASSPGLAVNSYEQYFGPGTRLTVT.

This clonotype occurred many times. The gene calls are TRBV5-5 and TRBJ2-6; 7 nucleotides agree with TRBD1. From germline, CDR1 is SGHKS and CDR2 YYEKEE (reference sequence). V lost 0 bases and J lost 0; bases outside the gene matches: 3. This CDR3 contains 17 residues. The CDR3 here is CASSLEGQNSGANVLTF. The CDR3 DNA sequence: TGTGCCAGCAGCTTGGAGGGACAGAACTCTGGGGCCAACGTCCTGACTTTC.

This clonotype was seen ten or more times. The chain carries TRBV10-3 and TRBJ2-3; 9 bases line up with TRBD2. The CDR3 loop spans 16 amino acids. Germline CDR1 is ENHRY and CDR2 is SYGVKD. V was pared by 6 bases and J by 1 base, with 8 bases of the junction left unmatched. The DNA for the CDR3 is TGTGCCATCAGCCCAGGCCTAGCGGGGCGCACAGATACGCAGTATTTT. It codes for CAISPGLAGRTDTQYF.

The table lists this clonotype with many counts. The CDR3 DNA is TGCGCCAGCAGCTTGGAGACAGGGGTTAGCTCTGGGGCCAACGTCCTGACTTTC. It specifies CASSLETGVSSGANVLTF. The J gene is TRBJ2-6, the V gene TRBV5-1, with 8 bases identical to TRBD1. The CDR3 spans 18 residues. Germline trimming cut 0 bases from V and 0 bases from J; bases unmatched to any gene: 5. The germline V gene encodes CDR1 SGHRS and CDR2 YFSETQ.

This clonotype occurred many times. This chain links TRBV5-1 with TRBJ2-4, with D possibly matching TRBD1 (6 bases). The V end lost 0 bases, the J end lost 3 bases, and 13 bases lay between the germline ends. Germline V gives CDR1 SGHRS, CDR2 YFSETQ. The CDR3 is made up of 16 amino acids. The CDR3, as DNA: TGCGCCAGCAGCTTGGTTCAGGGGTCAGGCAAAAACATTCAGTACTTC. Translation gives CASSLVQGSGKNIQYF.

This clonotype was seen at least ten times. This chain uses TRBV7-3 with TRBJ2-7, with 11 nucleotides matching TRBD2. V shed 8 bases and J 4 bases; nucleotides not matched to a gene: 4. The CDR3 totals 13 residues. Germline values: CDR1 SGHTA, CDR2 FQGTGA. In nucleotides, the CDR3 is TGTGCCAGCTCTAGACTAGCGGGGTACGAGCAGTACTTC. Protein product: CASSRLAGYEQYF.

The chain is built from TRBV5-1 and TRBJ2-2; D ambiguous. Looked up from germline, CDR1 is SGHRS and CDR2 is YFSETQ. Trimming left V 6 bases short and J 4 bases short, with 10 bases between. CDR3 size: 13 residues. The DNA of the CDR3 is TGCGCCAGCAAGGGTGGTAGCACCGGGGAGCTGTTTTTT. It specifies CASKGGSTGELFF.

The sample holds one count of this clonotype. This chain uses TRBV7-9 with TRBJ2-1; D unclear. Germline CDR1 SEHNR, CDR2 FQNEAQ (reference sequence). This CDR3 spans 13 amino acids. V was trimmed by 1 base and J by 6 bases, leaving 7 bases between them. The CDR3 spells CASSLGGSNEQFF. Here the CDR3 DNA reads TGTGCCAGCAGCTTAGGAGGTTCCAATGAGCAGTTCTTC.

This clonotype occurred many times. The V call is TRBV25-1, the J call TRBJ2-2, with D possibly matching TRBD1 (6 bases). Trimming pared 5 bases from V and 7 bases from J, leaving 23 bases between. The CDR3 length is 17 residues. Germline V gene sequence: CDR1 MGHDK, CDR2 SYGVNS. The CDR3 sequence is CASSNLTGKREDGELFF. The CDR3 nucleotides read TGTGCCAGCAGTAATTTAACAGGGAAAAGGGAAGACGGGGAGCTGTTTTTT.

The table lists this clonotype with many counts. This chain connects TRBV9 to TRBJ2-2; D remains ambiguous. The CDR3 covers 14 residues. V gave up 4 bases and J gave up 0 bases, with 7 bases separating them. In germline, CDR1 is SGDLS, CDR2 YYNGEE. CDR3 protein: CASSPYPNTGELFF. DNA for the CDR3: TGTGCCAGCAGCCCATACCCGAACACCGGGGAGCTGTTTTTT.

Here the CDR3 reads CASRGGQTEAFF. The CDR3 region has the DNA TGTGCCAGCAGGGGAGGGCAGACTGAAGCTTTCTTT. The chain uses TRBV6-5 and TRBJ1-1; D gene unclear. The CDR3 totals 12 residues. With 6 bases removed from V and 5 bases from J, the gap between germline ends came to 10 bases. CDR1 is MNHEY and CDR2 is SVGAGI in the germline V gene.

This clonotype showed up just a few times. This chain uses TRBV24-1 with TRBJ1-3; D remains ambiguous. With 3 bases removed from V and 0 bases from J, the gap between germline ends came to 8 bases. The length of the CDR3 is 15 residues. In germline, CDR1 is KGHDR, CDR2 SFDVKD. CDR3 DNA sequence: TGTGCCACCAGTGATCCCAAGAGCTCTGGAAACACCATATATTTT. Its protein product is CATSDPKSSGNTIYF.

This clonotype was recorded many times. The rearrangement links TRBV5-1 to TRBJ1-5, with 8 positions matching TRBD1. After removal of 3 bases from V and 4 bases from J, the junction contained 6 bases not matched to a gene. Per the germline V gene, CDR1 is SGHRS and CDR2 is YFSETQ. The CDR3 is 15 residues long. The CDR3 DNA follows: TGCGCCAGCAGCTCGGATGGACAGGGAAATCAGCCCCAGCATTTT. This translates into CASSSDGQGNQPQHF.

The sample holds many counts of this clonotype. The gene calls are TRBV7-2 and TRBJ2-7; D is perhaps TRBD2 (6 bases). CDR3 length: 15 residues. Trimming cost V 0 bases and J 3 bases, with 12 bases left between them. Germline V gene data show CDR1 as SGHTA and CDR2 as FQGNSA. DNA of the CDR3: TGTGCCAGCAGCTTAGCCGCGACTAGAGGCTACGAGCAGTACTTC. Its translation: CASSLAATRGYEQYF.

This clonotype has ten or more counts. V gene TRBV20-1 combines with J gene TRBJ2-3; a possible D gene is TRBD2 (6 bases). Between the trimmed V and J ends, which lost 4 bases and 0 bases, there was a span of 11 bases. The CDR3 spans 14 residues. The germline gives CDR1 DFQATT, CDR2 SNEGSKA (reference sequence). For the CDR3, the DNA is TGCAGTGCTAAACGGGAGCTAAGCACAGATACGCAGTATTTT. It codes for CSAKRELSTDTQYF.

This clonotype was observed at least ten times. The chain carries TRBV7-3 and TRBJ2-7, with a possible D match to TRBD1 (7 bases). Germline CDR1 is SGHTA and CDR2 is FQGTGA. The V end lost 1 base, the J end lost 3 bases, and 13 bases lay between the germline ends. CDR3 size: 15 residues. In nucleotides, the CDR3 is TGTGCCAGCAGCTTAAGCGGGACAGACAACTACGAGCAGTACTTC. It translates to CASSLSGTDNYEQYF.

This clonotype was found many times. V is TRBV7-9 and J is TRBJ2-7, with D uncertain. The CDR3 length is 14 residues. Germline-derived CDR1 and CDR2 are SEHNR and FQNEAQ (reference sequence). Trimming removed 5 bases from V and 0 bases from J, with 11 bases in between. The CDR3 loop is CASSGPGNSYEQYF. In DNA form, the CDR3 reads TGTGCCAGCAGCGGACCGGGTAACTCCTACGAGCAGTACTTC.

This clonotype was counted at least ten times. CDR3 coding DNA: TGTGCCAGCAGCCTCCTCAATGAGCAGTTCTTC. Encoded protein: CASSLLNEQFF. This chain uses TRBV7-2 with TRBJ2-1; D not certain. Trimming removed 5 bases at V and 6 bases at J, with 5 bases between. This CDR3 spans 11 amino acids. The germline V gene has CDR1 SGHTA and CDR2 FQGNSA.

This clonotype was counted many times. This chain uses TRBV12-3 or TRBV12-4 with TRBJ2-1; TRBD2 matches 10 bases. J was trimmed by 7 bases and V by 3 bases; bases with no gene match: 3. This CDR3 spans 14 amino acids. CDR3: CASSFLAGVNEQFF. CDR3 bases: TGTGCCAGCAGTTTCCTAGCGGGGGTGAATGAGCAGTTCTTC.

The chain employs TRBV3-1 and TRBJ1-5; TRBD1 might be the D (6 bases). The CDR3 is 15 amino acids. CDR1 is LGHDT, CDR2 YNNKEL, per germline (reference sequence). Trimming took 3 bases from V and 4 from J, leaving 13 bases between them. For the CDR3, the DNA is TGTGCCAGCAGCCAGGCGGGGGGCCTGAATCAGCCCCAGCATTTT. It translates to CASSQAGGLNQPQHF.

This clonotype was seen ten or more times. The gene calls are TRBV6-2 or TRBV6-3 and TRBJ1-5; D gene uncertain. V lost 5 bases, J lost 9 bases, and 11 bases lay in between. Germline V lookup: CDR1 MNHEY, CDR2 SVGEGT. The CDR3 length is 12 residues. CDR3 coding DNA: TGTGCCAGCAGTCCTGTTTTGTTGCCCCAGCATTTT. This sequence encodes CASSPVLLPQHF.

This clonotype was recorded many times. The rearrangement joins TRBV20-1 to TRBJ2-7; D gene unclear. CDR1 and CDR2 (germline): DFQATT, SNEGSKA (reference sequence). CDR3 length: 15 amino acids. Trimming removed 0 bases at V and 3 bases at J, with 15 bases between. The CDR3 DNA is TGCAGTGCTAGAGATGGGCGATCACCACACTACGAGCAGTACTTC. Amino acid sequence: CSARDGRSPHYEQYF.

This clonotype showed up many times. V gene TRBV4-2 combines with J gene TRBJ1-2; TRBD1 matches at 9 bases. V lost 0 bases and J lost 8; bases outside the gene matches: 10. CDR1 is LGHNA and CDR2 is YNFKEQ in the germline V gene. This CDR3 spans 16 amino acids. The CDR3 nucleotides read TGTGCCAGCAGCCAAGAAACCGAGACCACAGGGGGCGGCTACACCTTC. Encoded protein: CASSQETETTGGGYTF.

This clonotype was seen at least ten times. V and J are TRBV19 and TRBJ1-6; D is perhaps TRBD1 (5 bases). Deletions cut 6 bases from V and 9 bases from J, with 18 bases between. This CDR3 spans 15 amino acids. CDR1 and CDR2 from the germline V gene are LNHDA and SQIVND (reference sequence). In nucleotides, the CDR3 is TGTGCCAGTAGCCCCCTAGGGACTGGGGGTTCACCCCTCCACTTT. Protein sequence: CASSPLGTGGSPLHF.